This record looks at one T cell receptor beta chain sequence and its context. The antigen remains undetermined. The V end lost 1 base, the J end lost 3 bases, and 7 bases lay between the germline ends. The CDR3 is 13 amino acids. CDR1 and CDR2 (germline): SGHVS, FQNEAQ. This sample was taken from a study of CD8+ T cells in alopecia areata. Regarding treatment: oral pan-JAK inhibitor, 5-10 mg twice daily. Study-wide points: Amid tofacitinib therapy, many expanded lesional clones stayed present in scalp and blood. One nonresponder makes the tie between baseline CD8+ expansion and response uncertain.

RNA was isolated and reverse transcribed to cDNA, the sequencing template. Measured with immunoSEQ multiplex PCR; TCRdb has only the in-frame clones, and not every one. The sample lists hundreds of thousands of clones; 35% to 40% were seen once. The chain uses TRBV7-8 and TRBJ2-7; D is unresolved. Sequenced material: CD4+ T cells sorted from blood, taken between weeks 30 and 35, from a patient treated with tofacitinib. This receptor was taken from a human donor with alopecia areata. DNA of the CDR3: TGTGCCAGCAGCTTAGAGCAGAGCTACGAGCAGTACTTC. Residues: CASSLEQSYEQYF.